The rows below give T cell receptor beta chains drawn from one sample of a study of T-cell memory formation after mild COVID-19. TCRdb redid the calling of the 5' RACE reads with MiXCR, one entry per CDR3 protein. This repertoire shows some 180,000 distinct CDR3 sequences, approximately 17% found once; its top ten account for 3% to 4.5%. The sample was PBMCs or a T cell subset sorted from them (not recorded which). These receptor sequences come from a man aged 18 to 29 who had mild COVID-19 (a few samples of this study predate the infection). Cell type and time point are not known. CDR3s include the opening cysteine and the closing phenylalanine or tryptophan. D genes are given only for firm matches.

CDR3aa | v_gene | d_gene | j_gene
CASSFGPGATEAFF | TRBV5-1 | - | TRBJ1-1
CASRGNGLLDTDTQYF | TRBV6-6 | - | TRBJ2-3
CASSLDPTGETQYF | TRBV5-1 | - | TRBJ2-5
CAWRSSGNTIYF | TRBV30 | - | TRBJ1-3
CASSLDPHYNEQFF | TRBV7-2 | - | TRBJ2-1
CATSDPRAGGRYNEQFF | TRBV24-1 | TRBD2 | TRBJ2-1
CATNRDWSTDTQYF | TRBV2 | - | TRBJ2-3
CASSLFSLNEKLFF | TRBV28 | - | TRBJ1-4
CASSPGRAGITEAFF | TRBV18 | - | TRBJ1-1
CAITDSNTGELFF | TRBV5-1 | - | TRBJ2-2
CASSFGTPGETQYF | TRBV7-2 | - | TRBJ2-5
CASSEVRGALEKLFF | TRBV25-1 | - | TRBJ1-4
CASGLGGTTDNEQFF | TRBV7-3 | - | TRBJ2-1
CASSMGGPADTQYF | TRBV5-1 | - | TRBJ2-3
CASSADLGIRGYTF | TRBV2 | - | TRBJ1-2
CSAGESGNTIYF | TRBV29-1 | - | TRBJ1-3
CASSPGIRGDTQYF | TRBV7-3 | - | TRBJ2-3
CASSQAVSRVLGTEAFF | TRBV4-3 | - | TRBJ1-1
CASSLGLGGTQYF | TRBV7-2 | - | TRBJ2-5
CASSVASGGLDIQYF | TRBV9 | - | TRBJ2-4
CANGQLSTDTQYF | TRBV7-9 | - | TRBJ2-3
CASNGPRGGNNEQFF | TRBV6-5 | - | TRBJ2-1
CASSLQGAGELFF | TRBV7-3 | - | TRBJ2-2
CASTLGVGFAYEQYF | TRBV12-3/TRBV12-4 | - | TRBJ2-7
CAWSVPGGLKTQYF | TRBV30 | TRBD1 | TRBJ2-5
CASSQELTTVYEQYF | TRBV4-3 | - | TRBJ2-7
CAWSVRENQPQHF | TRBV30 | - | TRBJ1-5
CASSLVGSWGTEAFF | TRBV5-1 | - | TRBJ1-1
CASSSPGTSMSTDTQYF | TRBV12-3/TRBV12-4 | - | TRBJ2-3
CASSTRSVTDTQYF | TRBV5-6 | - | TRBJ2-3
CASSSDGPEAFF | TRBV5-1 | - | TRBJ1-1
CASTQTSGHNEQFF | TRBV7-8 | TRBD2 | TRBJ2-1